This T cell receptor (beta chain) was identified during a study of blood T cell repertoires in COVID-19. Study-level information: In each case, the material was cDNA or gDNA derived from T cells, B-cell-depleted T cells, or PBMCs.

Only in-frame clones appear in the TCRdb table, and some are missing; sequencing was by immunoSEQ multiplex PCR. The sample shows more than 250,000 clones, about 82% of them seen only once. V was cut by 5 bases and J by 6 bases, with 27 bases left in between. This CDR3 region has 17 residues. Germline V CDR1 and CDR2: SGHRS, YFSETQ. The sequenced sample was peripheral blood. The genes are TRBV5-1 and TRBJ2-7; TRBD2 is a possible D gene (5 bases). This clonotype originated in a woman between 45 and 60 years old with acute or convalescent COVID-19. The CDR3 loop is CASSSQPRGSSTGEQYF. The CDR3 DNA sequence: TGCGCCAGCAGTTCGCAACCTCGGGGTTCGTCTACGGGCGAGCAGTACTTC.